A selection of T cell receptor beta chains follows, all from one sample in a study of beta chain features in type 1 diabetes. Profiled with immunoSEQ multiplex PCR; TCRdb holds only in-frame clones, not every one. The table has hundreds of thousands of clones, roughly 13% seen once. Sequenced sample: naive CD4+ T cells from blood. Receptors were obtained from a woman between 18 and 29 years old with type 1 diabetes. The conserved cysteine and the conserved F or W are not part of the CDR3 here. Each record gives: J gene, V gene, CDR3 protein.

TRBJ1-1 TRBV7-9 ASSLGRSYRNTEAF
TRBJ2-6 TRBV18 ASSPSGSGANVLT
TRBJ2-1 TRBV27 ASSLGGRFEQF
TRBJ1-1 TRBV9 ASSEDRENTEAF
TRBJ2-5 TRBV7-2 ASSLFEGETQY
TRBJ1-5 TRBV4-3 ASSQDGTSGQQPQH
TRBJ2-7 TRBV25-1 ASSVIGQGLYEQY
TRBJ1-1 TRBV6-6 ASRGAEAF
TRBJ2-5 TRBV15 ATRRGGAGAGVTQY
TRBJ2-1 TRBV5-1 ASSPISYNEQF
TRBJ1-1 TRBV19 ASIRGGFPEAF
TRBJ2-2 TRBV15 ATSRDRVVGGELF
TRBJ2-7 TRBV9 ASSANKGQGARLAGGPSSYEQY
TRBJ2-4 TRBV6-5 ASSYSRERIQY
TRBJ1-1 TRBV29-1 SVERDTEAF
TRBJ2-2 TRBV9 ASSVERGKPGELF
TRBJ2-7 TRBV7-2 ASSLDRNYEQY
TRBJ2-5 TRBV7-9 ASSSQAETQY
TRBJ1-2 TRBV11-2 ASSLDRTNYGYT
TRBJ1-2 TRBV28 ASSSPTGEGYGYT
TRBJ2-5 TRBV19 ATLGQGMETQY
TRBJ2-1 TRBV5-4 ASSPGLAGAYNEQF
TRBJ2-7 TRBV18 ASSPTEGRKQY
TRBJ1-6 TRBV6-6 ASSPGGRTLH
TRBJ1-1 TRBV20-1 SAPLGHKAF
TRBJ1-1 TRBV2 ASDEGVAEAF
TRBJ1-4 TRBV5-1 ASSLAGQVPNEKLF
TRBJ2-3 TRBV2 ASKVKGAFTDTQY
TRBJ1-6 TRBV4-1 ASSQDTQGSGSPLH
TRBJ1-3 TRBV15 ATSRDPLSGNTIY
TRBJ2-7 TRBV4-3 ASSQDPGREQY
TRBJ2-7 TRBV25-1 ASSEDLRQQY
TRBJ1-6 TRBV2 ASSDGTGGMTLH
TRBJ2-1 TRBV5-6 ASSLQGMGEQF
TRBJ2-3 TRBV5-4 ASSLRLAGSTDTQY
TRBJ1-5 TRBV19 ATRGPDGNQPQH
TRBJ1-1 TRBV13 ASSRTGGPMNTEAF
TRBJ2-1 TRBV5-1 ASSKMANEQF
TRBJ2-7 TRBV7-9 ASSLMGGATYEQY
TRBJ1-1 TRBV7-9 ASSLAGQHEAF
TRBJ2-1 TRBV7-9 ASSPPFQRGWDNEQF
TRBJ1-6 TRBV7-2 ASSLGDIPTPLH
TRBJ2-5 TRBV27 ASRRTGGREETQY
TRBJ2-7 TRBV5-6 ASSRDTLLYEQY
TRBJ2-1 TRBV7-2 ASSRVRGTGQF
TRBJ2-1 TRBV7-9 ASSLTARPYNEQF
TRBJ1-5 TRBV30 ACTGQGEQPQH
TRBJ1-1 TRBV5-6 ASSLDRNTEAF
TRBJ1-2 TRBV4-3 ASSQDRRTGYT
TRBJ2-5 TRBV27 ASSPLRDRAQETQY
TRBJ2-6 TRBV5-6 ASSRRDSGANVLT
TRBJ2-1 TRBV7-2 ASSLGVALAGVNEQF
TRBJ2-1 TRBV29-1 SVVGLAGANNEQF
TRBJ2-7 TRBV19 ASSRTGKNSYEQY
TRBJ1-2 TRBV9 ASSVTDTNYGYT
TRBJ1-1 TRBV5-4 ASSSTGAAAEAF
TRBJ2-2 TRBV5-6 ASSFLGQGHTGELF